The rows below give T cell receptor beta chains drawn from one sample of a study of T cell responses to AZD1222 COVID-19 vaccine. This table comes from immunoSEQ multiplex PCR, and its TCRdb copy is limited to in-frame clones, with some not included. The repertoire has 110,000 to 150,000 clones, 80% to 90% of them found once; the top ten carry over 7%. The sequencing used peripheral blood, collected on day 0 of AZD1222 vaccination. The origin of the receptors is an adult in good health. Each CDR3 is given without its conserved first and last residue.

j_call v_call cdr3_aa
TRBJ2-2 TRBV24-1 ATRQTGNTGELF
TRBJ2-3 TRBV29-1 SVDAGRPVGDTQY
TRBJ1-4 TRBV27 ASRALGATNEKLF
TRBJ1-5 TRBV5-1 ASSLGPDQPQH
TRBJ2-2 TRBV30 AWGWGLNTGELF
TRBJ2-7 TRBV6-5 ASKIDRDERNEQY
TRBJ2-2 TRBV5-1 ASSLRQENTGELF
TRBJ1-1 TRBV28 ASSWGPFNPNTEAF
TRBJ2-1 TRBV10-1 ASGGNSYNEQF
TRBJ1-1 TRBV7-9 ASTAEAGTGSEAF
TRBJ2-7 TRBV4-1 ASSQGWTAHYEQY
TRBJ1-6 TRBV2 ASRADSSYSPLH
TRBJ1-6 TRBV5-6 ASSLGAGERSPLH
TRBJ1-1 TRBV7-9 ASSFPLNTEAF
TRBJ2-1 TRBV6-5 ASKGLAANEQF
TRBJ2-7 TRBV19 ASSDRGHPYEQY
TRBJ1-6 TRBV10-3 AISPGPNSPLH
TRBJ2-7 TRBV2 ASSPDRVKDEQY
TRBJ2-1 TRBV11-2 ASSLLAISYNEQF
TRBJ2-3 TRBV12-3/TRBV12-4 ASGTPSVDTQY
TRBJ1-1 TRBV7-6 ASSLGTGSTLNTEAF
TRBJ2-7 TRBV5-1 ASSPKTSSEQY
TRBJ1-1 TRBV25-1 ASSGTGLFTEAF
TRBJ2-1 TRBV19 ASSIVDSYNEQF
TRBJ2-5 TRBV28 ASSLWPGATQETQY
TRBJ1-1 TRBV6-1 ASSEGWNTEAF
TRBJ1-1 TRBV6-5 ASSQRNTEAF
TRBJ1-1 TRBV10-1 ASSRRGLTEAF
TRBJ2-3 TRBV2 ASRAGTGEIWTDTQY
TRBJ2-7 TRBV21-1 ASSKAWLASSYEQY
TRBJ1-4 TRBV20-1 SASVQGSEKLF